The sequence of this T cell receptor (beta chain) was determined in a study of cytomegalovirus exposure and HLA in healthy donors. Vbeta (60) and Jbeta (13) primers were used in the PCR. Method: immunoSEQ multiplex PCR; TCRdb's copy keeps in-frame clones and lacks some. The sample contains about 84,000 clones, about three quarters of which appear only once. Germline loops: CDR1 KGHSH, CDR2 LQKENI. Trimming cost V 0 bases and J 1 base, with 7 bases left between them. The CDR3 covers 15 residues. V and J are TRBV18 and TRBJ1-3, with D maybe TRBD1 (5 bases). This sequence originates from a male donor in good health and CMV-seropositive. The specimen was PBMCs. CDR3 bases: TGTGCCAGCTCACCACCGGGGGGTTCTGGAAACACCATATATTTT. Amino acid sequence: CASSPPGGSGNTIYF.